The rows below give T cell receptor beta chains drawn from one sample of a study of cytomegalovirus exposure and HLA in healthy donors. TCRdb's copy holds only in-frame clones and misses some; the assay was immunoSEQ multiplex PCR. The sample holds some 150,000 clones, 65% to 80% seen once. Sample: PBMCs. These receptors were taken from a woman aged 40 to 50 in good health and CMV-seronegative. Both conserved end residues are trimmed from each CDR3.

v_call: TRBV7-9; cdr3_aa: ASSFDRQGGFQPQH
v_call: TRBV15; cdr3_aa: ATSGDRGAFNEKLF
v_call: TRBV10-3; cdr3_aa: AISDRDRGLYNEQF
v_call: TRBV5-6; cdr3_aa: ASSSTAGAYNEQF
v_call: TRBV12-5; cdr3_aa: ASGSGQGNSGANVLT
v_call: TRBV19; cdr3_aa: ASLRRGLNTGELF
v_call: TRBV5-1; cdr3_aa: ASRGLVGGETQY
v_call: TRBV6-1; cdr3_aa: ASSPQVPAF
v_call: TRBV6-5; cdr3_aa: ASKQGPEAF
v_call: TRBV13; cdr3_aa: ASSLWDRAVNTEAF
v_call: TRBV25-1; cdr3_aa: ASSGSGRRGPYNEQF
v_call: TRBV19; cdr3_aa: ASSIDEQVGGYT
v_call: TRBV7-8; cdr3_aa: ASSSRTVLTDTQY
v_call: TRBV5-1; cdr3_aa: ASSRGTRTSEADTQY
v_call: TRBV5-1; cdr3_aa: ASGTGQGYNEQF
v_call: TRBV7-9; cdr3_aa: ASSERQGPNTEAF
v_call: TRBV5-1; cdr3_aa: ASSLGGDYGYT
v_call: TRBV7-2; cdr3_aa: ASSLGPGVGYGYT
v_call: TRBV11-2; cdr3_aa: ASSLDRPGTAYTGELF
v_call: TRBV7-2; cdr3_aa: ASSFGGGTGELF
v_call: TRBV19; cdr3_aa: ASRSNRVTANYGYT
v_call: TRBV9; cdr3_aa: ASSVDPSGNTDTQY
v_call: TRBV4-1; cdr3_aa: ASSQAEQGASPLH
v_call: TRBV11-3; cdr3_aa: ASSYTGGSYNEQF
v_call: TRBV7-6; cdr3_aa: ASSTGPQEAKLF
v_call: TRBV28; cdr3_aa: ASRTPGDTQY
v_call: TRBV2; cdr3_aa: ASSTRSPQY
v_call: TRBV6-5; cdr3_aa: ASSYGWF
v_call: TRBV5-6; cdr3_aa: ASSLEGSGRLDEQF
v_call: TRBV7-9; cdr3_aa: ASSLLGDRVYEQY